Listed below are T cell receptor beta chains from one sample, sequenced in a study of blood T cell repertoires in COVID-19. The data were produced by immunoSEQ multiplex PCR, yet TCRdb's version contains in-frame clones alone and is incomplete. Of around 250,000 clones listed, around 86% are singletons. Sequences were obtained from PBMCs or T cells enriched from blood (not recorded which). Receptor source: a woman aged 45-65 years who had recovered from COVID-19. The CDR3 runs from the conserved cysteine through the conserved F or W.

V gene	CDR3 protein
TRBV28	CASSSPGGETPGDIQYF
TRBV11-2	CASSAQLTGWNYEQYF
TRBV19	CASSMGSGNTDTQYF
TRBV2	CASSEGGRQTQYF
TRBV13	CASSPTSGRSDNEQFF
TRBV28	CASSSLGQLSSNYGYTF
TRBV29-1	CSVIYPQGSYGYTF
TRBV19	CASSTTKDDYLLSSATNEKLFF
TRBV5-1	CASYRQGANTEAFF
TRBV28	CASSSRDRVNIQYF
TRBV2	CASTPRTGISTDTQYF
TRBV3-1/TRBV3-2	CASSQDGTAGGFQSYNEQFF
TRBV5-1	CASSSETAGSEKLFF
TRBV28	CASSSTPQVGSNQPQHF
TRBV5-4	CASSSLMAGAVYEQYF
TRBV5-1	CASSSPGTSASYEQYF
TRBV15	CATSTQRGTGGSGNTIYF
TRBV30	CAALLQGPEQYF
TRBV7-3	CASSLGFEGAELFF
TRBV5-1	CASSSTGNNNSPLHF
TRBV30	CAWSVRPSGSGNTIYF
TRBV7-8	CASSPGGYSESFF
TRBV7-2	CASSLVGTSGAYNEQFF
TRBV19	CASRDRGRVLDEKLFF
TRBV12-3/TRBV12-4	CASSFGSRGTQYF
TRBV21-1	CASSKVGLAGSYNEQFF
TRBV28	CASGSPGTEAFF
TRBV14	CASSRGLNTEAFF
TRBV27	CASSLPTNEQFF
TRBV6-1	CASSELRIGYTF
TRBV5-1	CASSLSPDSSYEQYF
TRBV19	CASSEKPREVFEQYF
TRBV18	CASSPGQSTDTQYF
TRBV18	CASSVQGAGYGYTF
TRBV18	CASSPALQNQPQHF
TRBV9	CASSVAEGGSPLHF
TRBV6-6	CASRLGLAGPGEQYF
TRBV5-6	CASSDGTVGGYTF
TRBV6-5	CASRREINSNQPQHF
TRBV5-4	CASSNRQHYGYTF
TRBV3-1/TRBV3-2	CASSQGGRGYTF